Detailed here is one T cell receptor (beta chain). The antigen remains unidentified. Employing constant-segment primers, 5'RACE generated TCR alpha and TCR beta cDNA libraries bearing sample barcodes and UMIs. One entry per CDR3 protein results from TCRdb running MiXCR on the 5' RACE reads. The repertoire holds fewer than 50,000 distinct CDR3 sequences, with approximately 12% as singletons. The data derive from a study of T-cell memory formation after mild COVID-19. Study results and caveats: Unconfirmed was the SARS-CoV-2 specificity of second-wave clones that peaked on day 37.

Germline V gene data show CDR1 as SNHLY and CDR2 as FYNNEI. The J segment lost 4 bases and the V segment lost 4 bases, leaving 9 bases of the junction unmatched. There are 15 residues in the CDR3. The chain employs TRBV2 and TRBJ1-2, with 7 bases identical to TRBD1. Sequences were obtained from PBMCs or a T cell subset sorted from them (not recorded which). The sequence was collected from a man in his late teens or twenties who had mild COVID-19 (a few samples of this study predate the infection). Cell type and time point are not known. CDR3 DNA: TGTGCCAGCAGTGGCAGACAGGGTTTAGTCTATGGCTACACCTTC. Translation: CASSGRQGLVYGYTF.